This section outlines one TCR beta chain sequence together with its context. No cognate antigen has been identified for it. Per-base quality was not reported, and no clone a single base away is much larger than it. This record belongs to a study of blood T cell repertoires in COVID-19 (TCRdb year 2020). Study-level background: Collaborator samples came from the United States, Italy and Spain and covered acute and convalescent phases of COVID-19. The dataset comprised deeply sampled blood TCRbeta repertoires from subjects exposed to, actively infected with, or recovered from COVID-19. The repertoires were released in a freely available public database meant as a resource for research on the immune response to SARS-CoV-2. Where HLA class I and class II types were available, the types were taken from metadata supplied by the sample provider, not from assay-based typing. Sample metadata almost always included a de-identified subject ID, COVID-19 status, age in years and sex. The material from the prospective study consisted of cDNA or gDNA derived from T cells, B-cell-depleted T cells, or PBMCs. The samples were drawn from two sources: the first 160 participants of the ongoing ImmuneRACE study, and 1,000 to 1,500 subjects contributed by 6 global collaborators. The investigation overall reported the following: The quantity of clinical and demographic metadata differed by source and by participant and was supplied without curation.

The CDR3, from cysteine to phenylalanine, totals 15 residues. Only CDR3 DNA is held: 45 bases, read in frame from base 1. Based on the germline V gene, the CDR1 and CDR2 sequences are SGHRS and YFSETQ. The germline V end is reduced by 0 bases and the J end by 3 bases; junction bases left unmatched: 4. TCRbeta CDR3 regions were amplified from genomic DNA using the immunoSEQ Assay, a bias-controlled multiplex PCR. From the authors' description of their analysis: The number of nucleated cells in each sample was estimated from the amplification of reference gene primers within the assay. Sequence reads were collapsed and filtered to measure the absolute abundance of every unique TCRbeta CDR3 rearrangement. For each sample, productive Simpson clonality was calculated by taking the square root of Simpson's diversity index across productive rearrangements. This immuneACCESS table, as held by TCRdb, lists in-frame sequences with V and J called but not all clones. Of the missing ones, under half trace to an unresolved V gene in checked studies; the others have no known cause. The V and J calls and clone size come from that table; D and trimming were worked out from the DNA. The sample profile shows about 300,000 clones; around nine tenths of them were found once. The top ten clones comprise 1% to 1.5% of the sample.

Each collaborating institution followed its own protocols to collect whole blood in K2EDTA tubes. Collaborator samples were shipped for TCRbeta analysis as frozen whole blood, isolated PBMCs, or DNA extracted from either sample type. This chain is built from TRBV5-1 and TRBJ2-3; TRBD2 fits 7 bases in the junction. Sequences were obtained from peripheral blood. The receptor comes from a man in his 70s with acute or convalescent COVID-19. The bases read TGCGCCAGCAGCTTGGTGGTAGCGGGTACAGATACGCAGTATTTT. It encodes CASSLVVAGTDTQYF.